This TCR beta chain was found in a study of T-cell memory formation after mild COVID-19. Findings and caveats of the study: Clones which contracted sat mainly in CM and EM if CD4+, and in EMRA if CD8+.

From germline, CDR1 is SGHNT and CDR2 YENEEA. This CDR3 is built from 17 residues. Trimming at V came to 5 bases and at J to 5 bases, leaving 10 bases not matched to a gene. Turning to this clonotype: Its specificity is not known.

TCRdb re-called the 5' RACE reads with MiXCR, one entry per CDR3 protein. The data contain roughly 250,000 distinct CDR3 sequences, about a sixth of them seen just once; the ten biggest clones take up 22%. The sample comprised PBMCs or a T cell subset sorted from them (not recorded which). The chain combines TRBV11-3 with TRBJ2-3, with 13 nucleotides matching TRBD2. This receptor was taken from a man between 18 and 35 years old who had mild COVID-19 (a few samples of this study predate the infection). Cell type and time point are not known. The CDR3: CASSPFPTSGGIDTQYF. CDR3 coding DNA: TGTGCCAGCAGCCCGTTTCCGACTAGCGGGGGGATAGATACGCAGTATTTT.